This entry features one TCR beta chain sequence. Its antigen is currently unknown. TCRdb keeps only in-frame clones here, not all; method: immunoSEQ multiplex PCR. The table has 97,000 or so clones, 90% to 95% seen once. These data are taken from a study of T cells in pancreatic ductal adenocarcinoma. Study-level points and caveats: Mean clonality was approximately 0.1 in tumors and around 0.065 in blood, not significantly different. Tumor samples had fewer productive templates and roughly 8-fold fewer unique clonotypes than blood. Enrichment of CD45RO+ effector over naive T cells in tumors may bias clonality. This surgical cohort overrepresents the minority presenting with early-stage disease.

This CDR3 region has 15 residues. V lost 6 bases and J lost 0, with 15 bases in between. Germline lookup yields CDR1 MNHEY and CDR2 SVGAGI. Selected pancreatic ductal adenocarcinoma patients had undergone surgery without neoadjuvant therapy. The specimen sequenced was PBMCs. This clonotype was obtained from a human donor with pancreatic ductal adenocarcinoma. This chain links TRBV6-5 with TRBJ2-7, with a weak D call TRBD1 (5 bases). The CDR3 nucleotides read TGTGCCAGCAGAAACGACCAGGGAAACTCCTACGAGCAGTACTTC. Encoded protein: CASRNDQGNSYEQYF.